This is a list of T cell receptor beta chains from one sample in a study of blood T cell repertoires in COVID-19. TCRdb keeps only in-frame clones here, not all; method: immunoSEQ multiplex PCR. Of 70,000 or so clones in the sample, about nine tenths were seen once. The sequencing sample was made of peripheral blood. The receptors shown here come from a woman between 18 and 29 years old with acute or convalescent COVID-19. The CDR3 runs from the conserved cysteine through the conserved F or W. The order of the fields is V gene, J gene, clone size, D gene, CDR3 DNA, CDR3 protein. The D gene is left open where the match is weak. Clone size is given for some rows only: seen once, a few or many times, or a class if the clone is expanded.

V: TRBV9
J: TRBJ1-1
size: .
D: .
DNA: TGTGCCAGCAGCGGCCCTATTAGGGGCACTGAAGCTTTCTTT
CDR3: CASSGPIRGTEAFF

V: TRBV27
J: TRBJ1-2
size: .
D: .
DNA: TGTGCCAGCAGTTTATATCGGGGGAGCCCCTATGGCTACACCTTC
CDR3: CASSLYRGSPYGYTF

V: TRBV19
J: TRBJ2-1
size: .
D: TRBD1
DNA: TGTGCCAGTAGGGGGACAGGGGCAGTGGGGGAGCAGTTCTTC
CDR3: CASRGTGAVGEQFF

V: TRBV2
J: TRBJ2-1
size: .
D: TRBD2
DNA: TGTGCCAGCAGTGATGGGACTAGCGGGGGGTTTAGCTCCTACAATGAGCAGTTCTTC
CDR3: CASSDGTSGGFSSYNEQFF

V: TRBV28
J: TRBJ2-7
size: .
D: .
DNA: TGTGCCAGCAATGACAGGACCACCTACGAGCAGTACTTC
CDR3: CASNDRTTYEQYF

V: TRBV28
J: TRBJ2-1
size: few
D: TRBD2
DNA: TGTGCCAGCAGTTTATTTAGCGGGAGGTACAATGAGCAGTTCTTC
CDR3: CASSLFSGRYNEQFF

V: TRBV19
J: TRBJ2-1
size: .
D: .
DNA: TGTGCCAGTAGTATAGGACAGGCGAACTCCTACAATGAGCAGTTCTTC
CDR3: CASSIGQANSYNEQFF

V: TRBV18
J: TRBJ2-3
size: few
D: TRBD2
DNA: TGTGCCAGCTCACCTGGGACTAGCGGGAGAGGGGATACGCAGTATTTT
CDR3: CASSPGTSGRGDTQYF

V: TRBV6-1
J: TRBJ1-2
size: .
D: TRBD1
DNA: TGTGCCAGCAGTGACGGAGGACAGGGCCCTGGCTACACCTTC
CDR3: CASSDGGQGPGYTF

V: TRBV12-5
J: TRBJ2-1
size: .
D: .
DNA: TGTGCTGGGGGGCGAGGGACAGCTGGGCATGAGCAGTTCTTC
CDR3: CAGGRGTAGHEQFF

V: TRBV11-2
J: TRBJ1-2
size: once
D: .
DNA: TGTGCCAGCAGCCACAGGGCTAACTATGGCTACACCTTC
CDR3: CASSHRANYGYTF

V: TRBV2
J: TRBJ2-5
size: .
D: .
DNA: TGTGCCAGCAGTGGGACTGAATCCCAAGAGACCCAGTACTTC
CDR3: CASSGTESQETQYF

V: TRBV25-1
J: TRBJ2-6
size: .
D: TRBD1
DNA: TGTGCCAGCAGAGCAGGGGGCTCTGGGGCCAACGTCCTGACTTTC
CDR3: CASRAGGSGANVLTF

V: TRBV5-1
J: TRBJ2-1
size: once
D: .
DNA: TGCGCCAGCAGCCCGATAGGACTGACAAGCTCCTACAATGAGCAGTTCTTC
CDR3: CASSPIGLTSSYNEQFF

V: TRBV30
J: TRBJ1-6
size: .
D: .
DNA: TGTGCCTGGGATAGTCCAGGGATCTCACCCCTCCACTTT
CDR3: CAWDSPGISPLHF